Listed below are T cell receptor beta chains from one sample, sequenced in a study of cytomegalovirus exposure and HLA in healthy donors. Profiled with immunoSEQ multiplex PCR; TCRdb holds only in-frame clones, not every one. The profile shows 150,000 to 200,000 clones, 60% to 80% of them singletons. The sequenced sample was PBMCs. These receptors all come from a man younger than 30 in good health and CMV-seropositive. Both conserved end residues are part of each CDR3. The D gene is left open where the match is weak. Clone size, where shown, is once, few, many, or a class for clones that have expanded.

V gene,J gene,D gene,clone size,CDR3 protein,CDR3 DNA
TRBV2,TRBJ1-2,TRBD1,-,CASRTTGFDLAF,TGTGCCAGCAGGACGACAGGGTTTGATCTAGCCTTC
TRBV5-1,TRBJ2-1,-,-,CASGPTVTSSYNEQFF,TGCGCCAGCGGGCCGACAGTTACAAGCTCCTACAATGAGCAGTTCTTC
TRBV28,TRBJ2-3,TRBD2,-,CATGRGADTQYF,TGTGCCACGGGCCGGGGGGCAGATACGCAGTATTTT
TRBV19,TRBJ2-2,-,-,CASSMQLIQGYNTGELFF,TGTGCCAGTAGTATGCAACTCATACAGGGATATAACACCGGGGAGCTGTTTTTT
TRBV18,TRBJ2-5,-,-,CASSLYPSLETQYF,TGTGCCAGCTCACTATACCCTAGCCTAGAGACCCAGTACTTC
TRBV2,TRBJ1-3,-,few,CASRTQLGLAGNTIYF,TGTGCCAGCAGGACTCAGCTAGGACTCGCTGGAAACACCATATATTTT
TRBV2,TRBJ2-2,TRBD2,-,CASRAGLAGVNGELFF,TGTGCCAGCAGAGCAGGACTAGCGGGAGTCAACGGGGAGCTGTTTTTT
TRBV5-8,TRBJ2-1,-,-,CASSILTQYNEQFF,TGTGCCAGCAGCATACTGACACAGTACAATGAGCAGTTCTTC
TRBV7-3,TRBJ2-5,-,-,CASSLDRMKTQYF,TGTGCCAGCAGCCTAGACAGAATGAAGACCCAGTACTTC
TRBV4-1,TRBJ2-3,-,-,CASSQRLGTDTQYF,TGCGCCAGCAGCCAAAGACTTGGCACAGATACGCAGTATTTT
TRBV5-1,TRBJ2-7,-,few,CASSYLRGSYEQYF,TGCGCCAGCAGCTACCTCAGGGGTTCCTACGAGCAGTACTTC
TRBV28,TRBJ2-3,-,few,CASSRTGTIITDTQYF,TGTGCCAGCAGTAGGACCGGGACAATCATCACAGATACGCAGTATTTT
TRBV27,TRBJ1-4,TRBD1,-,CASSNYRGRLIKEKLFF,TGTGCCAGCAGTAACTACAGGGGGCGACTCATCAAGGAAAAACTGTTTTTT
TRBV7-8,TRBJ2-1,-,-,CASSHLSGPQEQFF,TGTGCCAGCAGCCATCTCAGCGGGCCGCAGGAGCAGTTCTTC
TRBV29-1,TRBJ2-7,-,-,CSVREGGSYEQYF,TGCAGCGTGCGTGAGGGCGGTTCCTACGAGCAGTACTTC
TRBV6-1,TRBJ2-2,TRBD1,-,CASSERRTGYFGELFF,TGTGCCAGCAGTGAACGGCGGACAGGGTACTTCGGGGAGCTGTTTTTT
TRBV2,TRBJ2-1,-,few,CASPRGAGNEQFF,TGTGCCAGCCCCAGGGGAGCGGGGAATGAGCAGTTCTTC
TRBV11-3,TRBJ2-1,TRBD2,-,CASSWGREGVYNEQFF,TGTGCCAGCAGCTGGGGGCGGGAGGGGGTTTACAATGAGCAGTTCTTC
TRBV6-4,TRBJ2-7,TRBD1,few,CASSNYRTGTDSGPAGVQYF,TGTGCCAGCTCGAATTATAGGACAGGGACTGATAGCGGCCCGGCAGGTGTGCAGTACTTC
TRBV15,TRBJ1-5,-,-,CATSRGGQSNQPQHF,TGTGCCACCAGCAGAGGTGGACAGAGCAATCAGCCCCAGCATTTT
TRBV9,TRBJ2-1,TRBD2,-,CASSVSLEAGGPYNEQFF,TGTGCCAGCAGCGTATCATTGGAAGCGGGAGGGCCCTACAATGAGCAGTTCTTC
TRBV7-8,TRBJ1-1,TRBD1,-,CASSLDDRVRPKGTEAFF,TGTGCCAGCAGCTTAGACGACAGGGTAAGACCAAAGGGCACTGAAGCTTTCTTT
TRBV10-2,TRBJ2-5,TRBD2,-,CARSEKPGLAEETQYF,TGCGCCCGCAGTGAGAAACCGGGACTAGCGGAAGAGACCCAGTACTTC
TRBV18,TRBJ2-3,TRBD2,-,CASLGRTSGKIGTDTQYF,TGTGCCAGCTTAGGTCGGACTAGCGGGAAGATCGGCACAGATACGCAGTATTTT
TRBV18,TRBJ2-7,-,-,CASSPKGLGEQYF,TGTGCCAGCTCACCCAAGGGGCTCGGCGAGCAGTACTTC
TRBV6-1,TRBJ2-1,TRBD2,few,CASRAGGREQFF,TGTGCCAGCAGGGCGGGGGGTCGTGAGCAGTTCTTC
TRBV15,TRBJ1-5,TRBD1,-,CATSTSRGQGWYSNQPQHF,TGTGCCACCAGCACCAGCCGAGGACAGGGTTGGTATAGCAATCAGCCCCAGCATTTT
TRBV28,TRBJ2-7,TRBD2,-,CASFTSGSLNYEQYF,TGTGCCAGCTTTACTAGCGGGAGTCTGAACTACGAGCAGTACTTC
TRBV9,TRBJ2-1,-,-,CASSVAHLSNEQFF,TGTGCCAGCAGCGTAGCACATCTCAGCAATGAGCAGTTCTTC
TRBV18,TRBJ2-5,TRBD1,few,CASSLGQGDETQYF,TGTGCCAGCTCGCTGGGACAGGGTGACGAGACCCAGTACTTC
TRBV6-1,TRBJ2-7,TRBD1,-,CASSETGGSYEQYF,TGTGCCAGCAGTGAAACAGGGGGCTCCTACGAGCAGTACTTC
TRBV27,TRBJ2-1,TRBD2,-,CASNPEQLAGVEQFF,TGTGCCAGCAATCCCGAGCAGCTAGCGGGAGTTGAGCAGTTCTTC
TRBV5-5,TRBJ2-7,TRBD2,-,CASSLWLAGSYEQYF,TGTGCCAGCAGCTTGTGGCTAGCGGGCTCCTACGAGCAGTACTTC
TRBV7-8,TRBJ1-5,-,few,CASSTRDISQPQHF,TGTGCCAGCAGCACCCGGGACATTAGTCAGCCCCAGCATTTT
TRBV10-2,TRBJ1-3,TRBD1,-,CASKQGSGNTIYF,TGCGCCAGCAAACAGGGGAGTGGAAACACCATATATTTT
TRBV12-5,TRBJ2-3,-,-,CASALTGSTDTQYF,TGTGCTAGTGCCCTGACTGGAAGCACAGATACGCAGTATTTT
TRBV28,TRBJ1-3,-,-,CASRRGFFSGNTIYF,TGTGCCAGCAGAAGGGGCTTCTTCTCTGGAAACACCATATATTTT
TRBV7-6,TRBJ2-5,TRBD1,-,CASSSGTAQETQYF,TGTGCCAGCAGCTCCGGGACAGCTCAAGAGACCCAGTACTTC
TRBV5-1,TRBJ1-4,-,-,CASSLTATNEKLFF,TGCGCCAGCAGCTTGACAGCAACTAATGAAAAACTGTTTTTT
TRBV6-1,TRBJ2-5,TRBD2,-,CASSTLAELLETQYF,TGTGCCAGCAGTACCCTAGCGGAACTCTTGGAGACCCAGTACTTC